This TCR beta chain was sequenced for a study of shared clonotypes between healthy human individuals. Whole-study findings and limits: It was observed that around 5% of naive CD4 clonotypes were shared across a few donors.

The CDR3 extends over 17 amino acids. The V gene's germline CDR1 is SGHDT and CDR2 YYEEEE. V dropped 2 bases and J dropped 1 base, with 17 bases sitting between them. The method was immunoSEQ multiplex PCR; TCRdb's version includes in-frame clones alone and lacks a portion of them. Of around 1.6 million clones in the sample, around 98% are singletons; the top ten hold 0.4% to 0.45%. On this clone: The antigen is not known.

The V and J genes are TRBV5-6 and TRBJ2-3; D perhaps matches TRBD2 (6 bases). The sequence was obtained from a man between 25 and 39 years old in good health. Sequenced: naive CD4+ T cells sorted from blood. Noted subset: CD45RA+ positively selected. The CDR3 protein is CASSLSGAVSGTDTQYF. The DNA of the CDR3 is TGTGCCAGCAGCTTATCGGGAGCGGTATCGGGCACAGATACGCAGTATTTT.